These 24 T cell receptor beta chains share one sample of origin, sequenced in a study of blood T cell repertoires in COVID-19. Profiled with immunoSEQ multiplex PCR; TCRdb holds only in-frame clones, not every one. The table shows 130,000 or so clones, with about 84% occurring only once. Input material: peripheral blood. These receptors all stem from a woman aged 60 to 75 with acute or convalescent COVID-19.

The chain has TRBV5-1 and TRBJ2-6, with TRBD1 as a possible D gene (6 bases). The germline V and J ends were trimmed by 2 bases and 0 bases, with 15 bases remaining between them. This CDR3 has 18 residues. CDR1 is SGHRS and CDR2 is YFSETQ in the germline V gene. CDR3 region: CASSFSGTRVSGANVLTF. CDR3 DNA: TGCGCCAGCAGCTTCTCCGGGACACGGGTCTCTGGGGCCAACGTCCTGACTTTC.

This chain joins TRBV18 and TRBJ2-7, with TRBD1 matching over 7 bases. The V and J ends lost 3 bases and 6 bases, in that order; junction bases with no gene match: 5. The CDR3 length is 13 residues. The germline gives CDR1 KGHSH, CDR2 LQKENI. The CDR3 sequence is CASSPTTGSEQYV. The CDR3 bases are TGTGCCAGCTCACCCACGACAGGGAGCGAGCAGTACGTC.

A few counts support this clone. The genes are TRBV19 and TRBJ2-1; the match to TRBD2 covers 10 bases. Trimming at V came to 1 base and at J to 9 bases, leaving 12 bases not matched to a gene. Germline V gene data show CDR1 as LNHDA and CDR2 as SQIVND (reference sequence). The CDR3 extends over 17 amino acids. CDR3 in amino acids: CASSIAPPGTSAGEQFF. The DNA for the CDR3 is TGTGCCAGTAGTATAGCCCCCCCCGGGACTAGCGCGGGTGAGCAGTTCTTC.

V and J are TRBV24-1 and TRBJ2-1; TRBD2 matches 8 bases. V trimming: 6 bases; J trimming: 6 bases; junction bases outside the gene matches: 15. CDR3 length: 17 amino acids. CDR1 and CDR2 (germline): KGHDR, SFDVKD. The CDR3 DNA reads as TGTGCCACCAGTATCGACAGCGGGGGCCCCTTAAGCAATGAGCAGTTCTTC. Amino acids: CATSIDSGGPLSNEQFF.

The V gene is TRBV19, the J gene TRBJ1-1; 9 positions agree with TRBD1. This CDR3 has 14 residues. Germline assignment: CDR1 LNHDA and CDR2 SQIVND (reference sequence). V shed 3 bases, J shed 5 bases, and the junction held 4 bases outside the gene matches. The CDR3 DNA is TGTGCCAGTAGTATTGACAGGGGGGAAACTGAAGCTTTCTTT. It encodes CASSIDRGETEAFF.

This chain joins TRBV4-2 and TRBJ2-4, with D maybe TRBD2 (5 bases). The CDR3 extends over 14 amino acids. Germline V gene lookup returns CDR1 LGHNA and CDR2 YNFKEQ. Trimming took 4 bases from V and 7 from J, leaving 14 bases between them. CDR3 residues: CASSPDRGWNIQYF. CDR3 DNA: TGTGCCAGCAGCCCCGACCGGGGATGGAACATTCAGTACTTC.

The chain combines TRBV18 with TRBJ1-3; 9 bases match TRBD1. The germline CDR1 and CDR2 sequences are KGHSH and LQKENI. J gave up 0 bases and V 3 bases, and 15 bases lay outside the gene matches. CDR3 size: 20 residues. CDR3 bases: TGTGCCAGCTCACCTATACTACCGGGACAGGGAAGGCTCTCTGGAAACACCATATATTTT. It codes for CASSPILPGQGRLSGNTIYF.

The chain employs TRBV5-1 and TRBJ2-7, with 7 bases that match TRBD1. V was pared by 3 bases and J by 3 bases, with 3 bases of the junction left unmatched. CDR1 and CDR2 (germline): SGHRS, YFSETQ. CDR3 size: 13 residues. This chain's CDR3 is CASSYTGDYEQYF. In DNA, the CDR3 is TGCGCCAGCAGCTATACAGGGGACTACGAGCAGTACTTC.

V and J are TRBV6-5 and TRBJ1-3, with unresolved D. The V end was cut by 6 bases, the J end by 0 bases, with 12 bases between. CDR3 size: 15 residues. Germline CDR1 MNHEY, CDR2 SVGAGI. CDR3 residues: CASRQQTSSGNTIYF. CDR3 DNA: TGTGCCAGCAGACAACAGACAAGCTCTGGAAACACCATATATTTT.

This clone was seen only once. The rearrangement links TRBV4-1 to TRBJ2-2, with D maybe TRBD2 (7 bases). Looked up from germline, CDR1 is MGHRA and CDR2 is YSYEKL. There are 17 residues in the CDR3. V lost 0 bases and J 7 bases, leaving 18 bases between the germline ends. Here the CDR3 DNA reads TGCGCCAGCAGCCAAGAACCCTCGGGGGGCTCCGGCGGGGAGCTGTTTTTT. This encodes CASSQEPSGGSGGELFF.

The chain combines TRBV5-1 with TRBJ1-2; D gene uncertain. Germline CDR1 SGHRS, CDR2 YFSETQ. V was trimmed by 0 bases and J by 8 bases, leaving 14 bases between them. The CDR3 has 14 amino acids. CDR3 nucleotides: TGCGCCAGCAGCTTGGTGGGCAGCAGAGAGGGCTACACCTTC. It encodes CASSLVGSREGYTF.

This chain connects TRBV7-6 to TRBJ2-3; no reliable D call. The CDR3 is 13 amino acids. The ends were cut back, 5 bases at V and 1 base at J, with 7 bases in the middle. CDR1 is SGHVS, CDR2 FNYEAQ, per germline. CDR3 sequence: CASSTRGTDTQYF. CDR3 DNA: TGTGCCAGCAGCACCCGGGGCACAGATACGCAGTATTTT.

The chain links TRBV6-5 to TRBJ1-1; D perhaps matches TRBD1 (6 bases). CDR3 length: 14 amino acids. V was cut by 6 bases and J by 0 bases, with 11 bases left in between. Germline V gene lookup returns CDR1 MNHEY and CDR2 SVGAGI. The CDR3 here is CASSPGVMNTEAFF. The DNA of the CDR3 is TGTGCCAGCAGCCCAGGGGTTATGAACACTGAAGCTTTCTTT.

The V gene is TRBV12-3 or TRBV12-4, the J gene TRBJ1-1; D not certain. With 6 bases removed from V and 10 bases from J, the gap between germline ends came to 15 bases. CDR3 size: 12 residues. The CDR3 is CASSPRPGTAFF. CDR3 DNA: TGTGCCAGCAGCCCCAGGCCCGGAACAGCTTTCTTT.

The sample holds one count of this clone. The chain has TRBV3-1 (or the pseudogene TRBV3-2) and TRBJ1-1; the match to TRBD1 covers 10 bases. Germline assignment: CDR1 LGHDT and CDR2 YNNKEL (reference sequence). The CDR3 runs to 13 residues. Trimming took 6 bases from V and 3 from J; bases not matched to a gene: 1. Here the CDR3 reads CASRGTGDTEAFF. The DNA of the CDR3 is TGTGCCAGCAGAGGGACAGGGGACACTGAAGCTTTCTTT.

This sequence joins TRBV3-1 (or the pseudogene TRBV3-2) and TRBJ2-7; D is unresolved. Trimming removed 1 base at V and 5 bases at J, with 3 bases between. This CDR3 is 11 amino acids long. CDR1 LGHDT and CDR2 YNNKEL come from the germline V gene (reference sequence). CDR3 bases: TGTGCCAGCAGCCAAGGCGACGAGCAGTACGTC. It translates to CASSQGDEQYV.

The chain joins TRBV2 to TRBJ1-1; weak D call: TRBD1 (5 bases). This CDR3 has 14 amino acids. Trimming removed 8 bases at V and 0 bases at J, with 13 bases between. Germline V gene data show CDR1 as SNHLY and CDR2 as FYNNEI. CDR3 amino acids: CASSLRQLNTEAFF. Written as DNA, the CDR3 is TGTGCCAGCTCGTTAAGACAGTTGAACACTGAAGCTTTCTTT.

The chain combines TRBV19 with TRBJ1-6, with TRBD1 identical over 9 bases. V lost 0 bases, J lost 9 bases, and 9 bases stayed unmatched. CDR1 LNHDA and CDR2 SQIVND come from the germline V gene (reference sequence). This CDR3 has 17 amino acids. As DNA, the CDR3 is TGTGCCAGTAGTATAGAGACCCCCGGGACAGGGATTTCACCCCTCCACTTT. Translating gives CASSIETPGTGISPLHF.

This chain joins TRBV20-1 and TRBJ1-2; 9 nucleotides agree with TRBD1. The CDR3 loop spans 15 amino acids. Trimming took 6 bases from V and 7 from J; bases not matched to a gene: 15. CDR1 and CDR2 (germline): DFQATT, SNEGSKA (reference sequence). CDR3 bases: TGCAGTGCCAGTACAGGGGGCATGTTTGGTCGTGGCTACACCTTC. The encoded protein is CSASTGGMFGRGYTF.

The chain joins TRBV2 to TRBJ1-6; 9 bases are a match to TRBD1. CDR1 and CDR2 (germline): SNHLY, FYNNEI. The V segment lost 3 bases and the J segment 7 bases; nucleotides outside the gene matches: 7. This CDR3 is 16 amino acids long. The CDR3 region has the DNA TGTGCCAGCAGTGATACAGGGGGCTCGGGGAATTCACCCCTCCACTTT. This gives the protein CASSDTGGSGNSPLHF. The full variable domain, in which reference TRBV2 and TRBJ1-6 provide the parts outside the CDR3, is EPEVTQTPSHQVTQMGQEVILRCVPISNHLYFYWYRQILGQKVEFLVSFYNNEISEKSEIFDDQFSVERPDGSNFTLKIRSTKLEDSAMYFCASSDTGGSGNSPLHFGNGTRLTVT.

The CDR3 spells CASSLSRSLIAYTF. DNA of the CDR3: TGTGCCAGCAGTTTATCGAGATCCCTAATCGCCTACACCTTC. The gene calls are TRBV27 and TRBJ1-2; D remains unclear. CDR3 length: 14 amino acids. Trimming pared 0 bases from V and 10 bases from J, leaving 15 bases between. In germline, CDR1 is MNHEY, CDR2 SMNVEV (reference sequence).

V gene TRBV4-1 combines with J gene TRBJ1-4; 8 bases are shared with TRBD1. The J segment lost 7 bases and the V segment lost 1 base, leaving 5 bases of the junction unmatched. The germline V gene encodes CDR1 MGHRA and CDR2 YSYEKL. CDR3 length: 15 amino acids. The CDR3 DNA is TGCGCCAGCAGCCAAGCCGGGACAGGCGGTGAAAAACTGTTTTTT. This translates into CASSQAGTGGEKLFF.

This chain links TRBV10-1 with TRBJ1-2, with 8 bases fitting TRBD1. The CDR3 consists of 17 residues. CDR1 is WNHNN, CDR2 SYGVQD, per germline (reference sequence). V trimming: 2 bases; J trimming: 4 bases; junction bases outside the gene matches: 12. The CDR3: CASSEPHWTGKVYGYTF. DNA of the CDR3: TGCGCCAGCAGTGAGCCCCACTGGACAGGGAAAGTCTATGGCTACACCTTC.

V gene TRBV14 combines with J gene TRBJ1-6; no reliable D call. CDR3 size: 14 residues. Germline V gene lookup returns CDR1 SGHDN and CDR2 FVKESK. V lost 0 bases, J lost 9 bases, and 9 bases lay in between. The CDR3 DNA follows: TGTGCCAGCAGCCAAGAGATTGGGAGTTCACCCCTCCACTTT. This translates into CASSQEIGSSPLHF.